These 8 T cell receptor beta chains were all obtained from the same sample, sequenced in a study of T cells expressing NK-cell markers. With the 5' RACE reads reprocessed, TCRdb shows one record per CDR3 protein and no DNA. This table lists about 460,000 distinct CDR3 sequences. The sequencing input was blood T cells: a sorted CD56 or NKG2C T cell subset, CD4+ or CD8+ T cells, or bulk PBMC T cells (not recorded which). The receptors shown here come from a woman in her fifties or sixties in good health.

The genes are TRBV27 and TRBJ2-7; TCRdb's assignment of TRBD2 cannot be checked, as there is no DNA. Germline lookup yields CDR1 MNHEY and CDR2 SMNVEV (reference sequence). This CDR3 region has 13 residues. The CDR3: CASSKAGGIEQYF.

The CDR3 sequence is CASSQGQERPDTQYF. The J gene is TRBJ2-3, the V gene TRBV3-1; TCRdb returns TRBD1, unconfirmable since there is no DNA. Germline CDR1 and CDR2: LGHDT and YNNKEL (reference sequence). CDR3 length equals 15 residues.

The V and J genes are TRBV11-2 and TRBJ2-3; TCRdb gives TRBD2 as the D gene, but with no DNA this cannot be confirmed. Germline V CDR1 and CDR2: SGHAT, FQNNGV. CDR3 length: 16 amino acids. CDR3 amino acids: CASSFGSGLNTDTQYF.

The chain combines TRBV20-1 with TRBJ1-6; no DNA is available, so the TRBD1 call from TCRdb remains unchecked. The germline CDR1 and CDR2 sequences are DFQATT and SNEGSKA (reference sequence). The CDR3 runs 13 residues. CDR3 sequence: CSARTADNSPLHF.

The chain links TRBV5-1 to TRBJ2-5. The CDR3 has 11 amino acids. In germline, CDR1 is SGHRS, CDR2 YFSETQ. The CDR3 loop reads CASSDDLTQYF.

The chain employs TRBV5-1 and TRBJ2-3; TCRdb calls TRBD1, which cannot be checked without DNA. This CDR3 spans 15 amino acids. Germline loops: CDR1 SGHRS, CDR2 YFSETQ. The CDR3: CANPEGQGSTDTQYF. Complete variable domain (other parts from reference TRBV5-1 and TRBJ2-3): KAGVTQTPRYLIKTRGQQVTLSCSPISGHRSVSWYQQTPGQGLQFLFEYFSETQRNKGNFPGRFSGRQFSNSRSEMNVSTLELGDSALYLCANPEGQGSTDTQYFGPGTRLTVL.

V is TRBV5-1 and J is TRBJ2-1. The CDR3 is 14 residues long. Germline lookup yields CDR1 SGHRS and CDR2 YFSETQ. The CDR3 here is CASSIERWFNEQFF.

The V gene is TRBV24-1, the J gene TRBJ2-2; the TCRdb D gene call, TRBD2, has no DNA to confirm it. This CDR3 comprises 16 residues. CDR1 and CDR2 from the germline V gene are KGHDR and SFDVKD. The CDR3 loop is CATSESILAGAGELFF.